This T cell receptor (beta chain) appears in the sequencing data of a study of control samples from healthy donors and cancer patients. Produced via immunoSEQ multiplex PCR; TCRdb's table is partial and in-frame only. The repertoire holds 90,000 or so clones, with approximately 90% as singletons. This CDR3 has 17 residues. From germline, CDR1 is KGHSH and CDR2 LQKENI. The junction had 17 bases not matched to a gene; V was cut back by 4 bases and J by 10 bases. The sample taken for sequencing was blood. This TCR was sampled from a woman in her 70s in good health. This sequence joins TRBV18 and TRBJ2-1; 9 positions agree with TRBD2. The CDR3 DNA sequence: TGTGCCAGCTCACAGGGTCAGAGGGCTAGCGGGACCCACGAGCAGTTCTTC. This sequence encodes CASSQGQRASGTHEQFF.